This T cell receptor (beta chain) appears in the sequencing data of a study of control samples from healthy donors and cancer patients. This clone was counted a few times. Germline-derived CDR1 and CDR2 are ENHRY and SYGVKD. CDR3 length equals 14 residues. Trimming took 10 bases from V and 2 from J, leaving 15 bases between them. Produced via immunoSEQ multiplex PCR; TCRdb's table is partial and in-frame only. Here the sample spans some 140,000 clones, about 88% being singletons. The clonotype originates from a woman in her thirties in good health. The sequenced sample consisted of blood. The rearrangement links TRBV10-3 to TRBJ1-3; tentatively, D is TRBD1 (6 bases). The CDR3: CATEGDRPGNTIYF. In DNA form, the CDR3 reads TGTGCCACCGAGGGGGACCGTCCTGGAAACACCATATATTTT.